This T cell receptor beta chain was sequenced in a study of graft-versus-host responses after intestinal transplantation. In the case of this clone: Its specificity is not known.

The table came from immunoSEQ multiplex PCR; TCRdb's copy has only in-frame clones and leaves some out. Of 60,000 to 75,000 clones listed, around 89% are singletons. The TCR comes from a human donor who received an intestinal transplant. The source material was unstimulated CD8+ T cells sorted from spleen or lymph node cells, sampled before intestinal transplant.

CDR3 sequence reads: CAISGEGQGMTDTQYF. CDR3 DNA: TGTGCCATCAGTGGGGAAGGACAGGGAATGACAGATACGCAGTATTTT. The chain combines TRBV10-3 with TRBJ2-3, with 8 positions matching TRBD1. V lost 4 bases and J lost 3; bases outside the gene matches: 9. There are 16 residues in the CDR3. Germline lookup yields CDR1 ENHRY and CDR2 SYGVKD.